Here is one T cell receptor (beta chain) with its context. Its target is unknown. At one end the junction does not follow the germline gene, possibly because of a read error. TCRdb called the reads again in MiXCR, with one record for every CDR3 protein. The sample has approximately 250,000 distinct CDR3 sequences; roughly 22% are singletons. Germline values: CDR1 SGHVS, CDR2 FNYEAQ. The CDR3 has 13 amino acids. The data stem from a study of T cell repertoires in cytomegalovirus infection. Study-wide background: Matching HLA type and CMV infection were both indicated by public TCR beta signatures.

Findings of the study overall: Dominating the ex vivo response were TCR beta clonotypes that were CMV-specific and HLA-C-restricted. Identification of carriers of CMV plus the relevant HLA was performed using cumulative public TCR beta family frequency.

The chain couples TRBV7-6 to TRBJ2-5; D gene uncertain. This TCR was recovered from a human donor in good health (CMV status not recorded). Some clones in this sample may be carry-over from other donors' samples. The specimen was CD8+ T cells from PBMCs. The CDR3 DNA reads as TGTGCCAGCAGCTTATCCGAATTTGAGAGCCAGTACTTC. Amino acid sequence: CASSLSEFESQYF.